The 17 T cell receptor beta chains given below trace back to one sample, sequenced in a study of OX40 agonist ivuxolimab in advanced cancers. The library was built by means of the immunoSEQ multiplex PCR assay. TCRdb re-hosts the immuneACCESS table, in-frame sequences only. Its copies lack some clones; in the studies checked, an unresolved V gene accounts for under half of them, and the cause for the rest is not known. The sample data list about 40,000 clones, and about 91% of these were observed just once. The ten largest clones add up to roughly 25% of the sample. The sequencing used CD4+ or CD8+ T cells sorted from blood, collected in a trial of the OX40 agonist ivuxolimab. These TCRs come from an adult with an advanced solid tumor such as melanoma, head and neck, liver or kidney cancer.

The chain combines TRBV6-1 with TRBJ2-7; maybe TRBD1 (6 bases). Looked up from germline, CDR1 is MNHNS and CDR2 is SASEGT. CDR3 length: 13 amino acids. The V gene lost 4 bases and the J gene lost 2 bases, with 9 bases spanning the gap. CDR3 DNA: TGTGCCAGCAGTGGGGACATCCCCTACGAGCAGTACTTC. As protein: CASSGDIPYEQYF.

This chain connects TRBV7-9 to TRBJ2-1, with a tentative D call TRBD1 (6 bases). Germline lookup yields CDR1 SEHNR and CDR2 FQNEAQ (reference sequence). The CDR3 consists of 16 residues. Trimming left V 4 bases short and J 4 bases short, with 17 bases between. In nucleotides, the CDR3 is TGTGCCAGCAGCTCTCCACCGGGACACCTATACAATGAGCAGTTCTTC. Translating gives CASSSPPGHLYNEQFF.

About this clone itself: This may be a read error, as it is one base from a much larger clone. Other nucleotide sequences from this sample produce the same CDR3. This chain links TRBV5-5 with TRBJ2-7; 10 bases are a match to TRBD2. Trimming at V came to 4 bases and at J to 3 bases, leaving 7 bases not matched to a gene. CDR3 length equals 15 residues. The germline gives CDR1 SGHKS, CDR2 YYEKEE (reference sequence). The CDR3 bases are TGTGCCAGCAGCCAAGATCGGACTAGCGGCTACGAGCAGTACTTC. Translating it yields CASSQDRTSGYEQYF.

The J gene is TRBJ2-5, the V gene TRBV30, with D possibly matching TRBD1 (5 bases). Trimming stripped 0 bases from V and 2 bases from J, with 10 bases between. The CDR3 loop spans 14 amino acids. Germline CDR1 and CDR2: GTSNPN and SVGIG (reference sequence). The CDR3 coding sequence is TGTGCCTGGAGTGTCTGGCGGACACAAGAGACCCAGTACTTC. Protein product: CAWSVWRTQETQYF.

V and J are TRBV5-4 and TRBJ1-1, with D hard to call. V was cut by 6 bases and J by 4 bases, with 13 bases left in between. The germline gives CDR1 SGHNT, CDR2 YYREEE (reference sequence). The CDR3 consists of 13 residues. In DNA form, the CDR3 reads TGTGCCAGCACCGACGGGATCGGCACTGAAGCTTTCTTT. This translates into CASTDGIGTEAFF.

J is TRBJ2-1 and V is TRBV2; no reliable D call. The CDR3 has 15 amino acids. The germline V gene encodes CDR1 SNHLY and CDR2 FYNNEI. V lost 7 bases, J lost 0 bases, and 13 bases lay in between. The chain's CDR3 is CASKTASSSYNEQFF. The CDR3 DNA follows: TGTGCCAGCAAAACTGCGTCGAGCTCCTACAATGAGCAGTTCTTC. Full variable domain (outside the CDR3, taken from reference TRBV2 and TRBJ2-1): EPEVTQTPSHQVTQMGQEVILRCVPISNHLYFYWYRQILGQKVEFLVSFYNNEISEKSEIFDDQFSVERPDGSNFTLKIRSTKLEDSAMYFCASKTASSSYNEQFFGPGTRLTVL.

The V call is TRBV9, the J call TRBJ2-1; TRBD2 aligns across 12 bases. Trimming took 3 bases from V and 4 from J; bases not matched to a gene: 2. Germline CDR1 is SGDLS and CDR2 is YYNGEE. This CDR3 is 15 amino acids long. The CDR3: CASSDGLAGYNEQFF. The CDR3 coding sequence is TGTGCCAGCAGCGACGGACTAGCGGGGTACAATGAGCAGTTCTTC.

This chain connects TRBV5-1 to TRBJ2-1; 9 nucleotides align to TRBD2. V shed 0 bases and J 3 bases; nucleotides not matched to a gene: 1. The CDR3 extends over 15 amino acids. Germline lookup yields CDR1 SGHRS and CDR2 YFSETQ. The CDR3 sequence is CASSLVSGSYNEQFF. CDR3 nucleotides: TGCGCCAGCAGCTTGGTTAGCGGGAGCTACAATGAGCAGTTCTTC.

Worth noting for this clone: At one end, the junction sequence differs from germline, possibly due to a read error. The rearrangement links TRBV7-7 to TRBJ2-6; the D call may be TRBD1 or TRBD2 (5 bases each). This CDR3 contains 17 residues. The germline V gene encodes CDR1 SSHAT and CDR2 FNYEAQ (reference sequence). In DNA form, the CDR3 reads TGTGCTAGCAGCTTAGCGCCGACAGCCTCTGGGGCCAACGTCCTGACTTTC. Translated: CASSLAPTASGANVLTF.

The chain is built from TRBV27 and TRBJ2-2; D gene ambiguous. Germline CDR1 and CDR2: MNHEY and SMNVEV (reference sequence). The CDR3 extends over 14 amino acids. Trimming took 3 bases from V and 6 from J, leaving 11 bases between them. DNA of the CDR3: TGTGCCAGCAGTTTCGGCTCGATTCCCGGGGAGCTGTTTTTT. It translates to CASSFGSIPGELFF.

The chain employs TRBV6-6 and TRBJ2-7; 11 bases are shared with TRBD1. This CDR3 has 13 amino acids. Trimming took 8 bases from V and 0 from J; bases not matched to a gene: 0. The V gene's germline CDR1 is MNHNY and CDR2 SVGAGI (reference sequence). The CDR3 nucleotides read TGTGCCAGCGGGACAGGGGGCTCCTACGAGCAGTACTTC. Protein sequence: CASGTGGSYEQYF.

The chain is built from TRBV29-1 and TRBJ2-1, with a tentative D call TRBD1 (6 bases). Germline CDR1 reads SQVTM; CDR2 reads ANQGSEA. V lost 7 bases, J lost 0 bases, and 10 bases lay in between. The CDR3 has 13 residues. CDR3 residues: CSGDTSSYNEQFF. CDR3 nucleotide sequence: TGCAGCGGGGACACGTCCTCCTACAATGAGCAGTTCTTC.

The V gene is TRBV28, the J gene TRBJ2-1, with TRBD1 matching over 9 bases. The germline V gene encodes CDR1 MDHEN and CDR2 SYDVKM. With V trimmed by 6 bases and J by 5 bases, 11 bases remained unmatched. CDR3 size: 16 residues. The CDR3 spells CASSLPGDRANNEQFF. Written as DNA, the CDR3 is TGTGCCAGCAGCCTCCCTGGGGACAGGGCAAACAATGAGCAGTTCTTC. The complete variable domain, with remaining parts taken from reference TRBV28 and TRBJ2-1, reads DVKVTQSSRYLVKRTGEKVFLECVQDMDHENMFWYRQDPGLGLRLIYFSYDVKMKEKGDIPEGYSVSREKKERFSLILESASTNQTSMYLCASSLPGDRANNEQFFGPGTRLTVL.

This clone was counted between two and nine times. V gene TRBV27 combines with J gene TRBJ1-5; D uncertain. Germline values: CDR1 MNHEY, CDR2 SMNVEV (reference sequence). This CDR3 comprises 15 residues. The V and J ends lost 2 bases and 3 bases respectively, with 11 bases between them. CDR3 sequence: CASSLIPGFNQPQHF. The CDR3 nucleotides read TGTGCCAGCAGTTTAATCCCGGGTTTCAATCAGCCCCAGCATTTT.

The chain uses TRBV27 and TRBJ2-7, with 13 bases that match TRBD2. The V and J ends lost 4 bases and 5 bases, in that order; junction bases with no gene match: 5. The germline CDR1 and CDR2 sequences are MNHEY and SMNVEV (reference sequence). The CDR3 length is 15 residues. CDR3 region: CASSSYGLAGDEQYF. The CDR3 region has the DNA TGTGCCAGCAGTTCCTACGGACTAGCGGGAGACGAGCAGTACTTC.

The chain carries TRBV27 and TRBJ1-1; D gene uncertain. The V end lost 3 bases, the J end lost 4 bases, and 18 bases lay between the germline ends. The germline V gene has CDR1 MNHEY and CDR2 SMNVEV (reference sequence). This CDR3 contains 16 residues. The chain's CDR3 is CASSLAQQFVGTEAFF. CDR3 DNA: TGTGCCAGCAGTTTGGCCCAACAATTCGTAGGCACTGAAGCTTTCTTT.

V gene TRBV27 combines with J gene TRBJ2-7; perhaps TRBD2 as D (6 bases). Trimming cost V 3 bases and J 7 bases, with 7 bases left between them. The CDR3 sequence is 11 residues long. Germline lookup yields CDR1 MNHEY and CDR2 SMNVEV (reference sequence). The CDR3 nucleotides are TGTGCCAGCAGTTTGGGGGGTGAGCAGTACTTC. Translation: CASSLGGEQYF.